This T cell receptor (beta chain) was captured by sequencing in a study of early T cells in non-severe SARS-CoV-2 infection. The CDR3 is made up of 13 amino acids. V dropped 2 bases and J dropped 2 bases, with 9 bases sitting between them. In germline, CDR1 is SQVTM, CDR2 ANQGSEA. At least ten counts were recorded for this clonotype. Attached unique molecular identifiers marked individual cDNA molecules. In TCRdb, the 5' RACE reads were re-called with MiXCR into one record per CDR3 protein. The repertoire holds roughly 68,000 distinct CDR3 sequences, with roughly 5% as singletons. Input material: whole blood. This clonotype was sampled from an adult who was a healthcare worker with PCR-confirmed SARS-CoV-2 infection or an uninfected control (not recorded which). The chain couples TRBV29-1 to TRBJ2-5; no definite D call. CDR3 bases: TGCAGCGTTGAAAGGCTTTCACAAGAGACCCAGTACTTC. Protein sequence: CSVERLSQETQYF.